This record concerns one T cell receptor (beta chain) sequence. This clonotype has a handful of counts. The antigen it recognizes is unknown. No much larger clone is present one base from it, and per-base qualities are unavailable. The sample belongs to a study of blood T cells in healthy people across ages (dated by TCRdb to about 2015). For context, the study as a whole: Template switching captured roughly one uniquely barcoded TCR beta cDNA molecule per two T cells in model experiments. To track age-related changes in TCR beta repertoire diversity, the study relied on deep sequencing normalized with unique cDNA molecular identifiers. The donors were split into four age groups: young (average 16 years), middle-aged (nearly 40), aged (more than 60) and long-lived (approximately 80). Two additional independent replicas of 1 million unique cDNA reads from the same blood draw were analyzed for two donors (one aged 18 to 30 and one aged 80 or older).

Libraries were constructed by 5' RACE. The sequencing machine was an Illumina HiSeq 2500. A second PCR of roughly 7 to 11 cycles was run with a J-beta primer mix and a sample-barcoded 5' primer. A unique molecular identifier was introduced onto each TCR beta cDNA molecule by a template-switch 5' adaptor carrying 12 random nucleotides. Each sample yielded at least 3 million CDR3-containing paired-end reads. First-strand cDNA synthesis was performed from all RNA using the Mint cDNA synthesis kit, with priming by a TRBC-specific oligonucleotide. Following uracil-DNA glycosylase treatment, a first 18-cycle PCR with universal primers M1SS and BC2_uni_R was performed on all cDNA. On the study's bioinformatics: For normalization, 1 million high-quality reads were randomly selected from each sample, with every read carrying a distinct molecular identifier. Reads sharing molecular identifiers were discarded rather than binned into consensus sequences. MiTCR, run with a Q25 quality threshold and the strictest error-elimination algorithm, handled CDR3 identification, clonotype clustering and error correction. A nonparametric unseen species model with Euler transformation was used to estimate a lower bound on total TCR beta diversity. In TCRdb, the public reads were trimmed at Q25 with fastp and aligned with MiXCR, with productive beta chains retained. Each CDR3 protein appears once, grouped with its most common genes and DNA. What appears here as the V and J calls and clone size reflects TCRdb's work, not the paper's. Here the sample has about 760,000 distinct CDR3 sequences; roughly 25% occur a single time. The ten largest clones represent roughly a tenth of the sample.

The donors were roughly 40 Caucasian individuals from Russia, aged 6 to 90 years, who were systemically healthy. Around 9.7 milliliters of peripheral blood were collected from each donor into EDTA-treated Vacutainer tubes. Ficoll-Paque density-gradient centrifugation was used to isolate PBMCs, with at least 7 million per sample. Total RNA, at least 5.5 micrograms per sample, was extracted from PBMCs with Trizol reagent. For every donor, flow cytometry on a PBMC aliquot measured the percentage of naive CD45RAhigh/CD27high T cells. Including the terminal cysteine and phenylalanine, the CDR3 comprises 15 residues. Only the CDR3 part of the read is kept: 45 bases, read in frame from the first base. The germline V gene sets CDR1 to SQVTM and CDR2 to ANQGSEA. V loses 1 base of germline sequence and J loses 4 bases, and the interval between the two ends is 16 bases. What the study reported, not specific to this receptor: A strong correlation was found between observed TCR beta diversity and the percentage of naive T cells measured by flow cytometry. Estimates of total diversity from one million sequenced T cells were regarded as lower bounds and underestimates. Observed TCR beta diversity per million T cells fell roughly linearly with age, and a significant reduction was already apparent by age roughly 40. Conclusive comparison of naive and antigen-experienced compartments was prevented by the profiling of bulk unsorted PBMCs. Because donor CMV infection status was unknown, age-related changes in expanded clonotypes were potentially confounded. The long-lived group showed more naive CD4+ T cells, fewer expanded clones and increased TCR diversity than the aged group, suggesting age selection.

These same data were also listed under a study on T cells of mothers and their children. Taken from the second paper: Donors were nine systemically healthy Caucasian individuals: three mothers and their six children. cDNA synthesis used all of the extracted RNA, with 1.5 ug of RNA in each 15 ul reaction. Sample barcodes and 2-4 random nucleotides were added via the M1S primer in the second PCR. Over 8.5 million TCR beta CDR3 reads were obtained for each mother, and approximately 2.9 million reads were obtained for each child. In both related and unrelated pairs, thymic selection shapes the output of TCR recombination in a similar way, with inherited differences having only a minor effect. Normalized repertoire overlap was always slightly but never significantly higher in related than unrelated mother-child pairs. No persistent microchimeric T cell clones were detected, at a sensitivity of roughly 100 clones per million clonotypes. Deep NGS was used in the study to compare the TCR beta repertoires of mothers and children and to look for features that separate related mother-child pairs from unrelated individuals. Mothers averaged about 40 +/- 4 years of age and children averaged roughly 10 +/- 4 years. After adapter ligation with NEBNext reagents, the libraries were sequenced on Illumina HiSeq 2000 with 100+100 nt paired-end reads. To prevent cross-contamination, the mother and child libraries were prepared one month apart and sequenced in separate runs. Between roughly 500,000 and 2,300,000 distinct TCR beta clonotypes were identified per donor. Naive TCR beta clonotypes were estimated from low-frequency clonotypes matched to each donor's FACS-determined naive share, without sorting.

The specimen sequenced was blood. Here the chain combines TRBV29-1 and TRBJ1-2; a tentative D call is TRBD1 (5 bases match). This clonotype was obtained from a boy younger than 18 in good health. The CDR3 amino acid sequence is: CSVEAPGTGSYGYTF. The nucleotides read TGCAGCGTTGAAGCCCCGGGCACAGGTAGCTATGGCTACACCTTC.